These T cell receptor beta chains were read from a single sample in a study of T cells in Graves' hyperthyroidism and ophthalmopathy. TCRdb re-called the multiplex PCR reads with MiXCR, one entry per CDR3 protein. The data contain hundreds of thousands of distinct CDR3 sequences, over 35% of them singletons. The sample consisted of blood. The receptors stem from a man between 18 and 29 years old with Graves' hyperthyroidism. Both conserved end residues are part of each CDR3. The order of the fields is D gene, V gene, clone size, J gene, CDR3 DNA, CDR3 protein. The D gene is left open where the match is weak. Not every row has a clone size; where given, it reads once, few, many or a size class.

D gene: NA; V gene: TRBV10-3; clone size: NA; J gene: TRBJ2-6; CDR3 DNA: TGTGCCATCAGTGACGTGGGGTCTGGGGCCAACGTCCTGACTTTC; CDR3 protein: CAISDVGSGANVLTF
D gene: NA; V gene: TRBV7-9; clone size: few; J gene: TRBJ2-5; CDR3 DNA: TGTGCCAGCAGCCGGAGGGGCCAAGCTTTGGAGACCCAGTACTTC; CDR3 protein: CASSRRGQALETQYF
D gene: NA; V gene: TRBV4-1; clone size: NA; J gene: TRBJ2-2; CDR3 DNA: TGCGCCAGCACGGGGACGCAAAACACCGGGGAGCTGTTTTTT; CDR3 protein: CASTGTQNTGELFF
D gene: NA; V gene: TRBV29-1; clone size: NA; J gene: TRBJ1-2; CDR3 DNA: TGCAGCGTTGTCGAGGGTAACTATGGCTACACCTTC; CDR3 protein: CSVVEGNYGYTF
D gene: TRBD1; V gene: TRBV24-1; clone size: few; J gene: TRBJ2-7; CDR3 DNA: TGTGCCACCAGTGATTTTAAGGACAGGTTCTACGAGCAGTACTTC; CDR3 protein: CATSDFKDRFYEQYF
D gene: NA; V gene: TRBV29-1; clone size: many; J gene: TRBJ2-7; CDR3 DNA: TGCAGCGCCACCCAACCAGGGATATACGAGCAGTACTTC; CDR3 protein: CSATQPGIYEQYF
D gene: NA; V gene: TRBV29-1; clone size: NA; J gene: TRBJ1-5; CDR3 DNA: TGCAGCCTTCCCGGGACCGGCCGGGTCGAGCATTTT; CDR3 protein: CSLPGTGRVEHF
D gene: TRBD1; V gene: TRBV7-9; clone size: many; J gene: TRBJ1-6; CDR3 DNA: TGTGCCAGCAGCAACGGACAGGGGTCGGTGAAGCCCCTCCACTTT; CDR3 protein: CASSNGQGSVKPLHF
D gene: TRBD2; V gene: TRBV7-2; clone size: NA; J gene: TRBJ2-7; CDR3 DNA: TGTGCCAGCAGCCCCCGAGCTAGCGGGAGGAATGGATACGAGCAGTACTTC; CDR3 protein: CASSPRASGRNGYEQYF
D gene: TRBD1; V gene: TRBV4-3; clone size: NA; J gene: TRBJ1-4; CDR3 DNA: TGCGCCAGCAGCCTCTCCAGGGACAGGGGAGGAAAACTGTTTTTT; CDR3 protein: CASSLSRDRGGKLFF
D gene: NA; V gene: TRBV2; clone size: many; J gene: TRBJ2-7; CDR3 DNA: TGTGCCAGCAGTGGGTCCCTCCACGAGCAGTACTTC; CDR3 protein: CASSGSLHEQYF
D gene: NA; V gene: TRBV7-2; clone size: many; J gene: TRBJ1-6; CDR3 DNA: TGTGCCACCTCGGGGGACGGAAACCTATCACCCCTCCACTTT; CDR3 protein: CATSGDGNLSPLHF
D gene: TRBD1; V gene: TRBV7-2; clone size: few; J gene: TRBJ2-7; CDR3 DNA: TGTGCCAGCAGCTTAGACGGGACAGCCACCTACGAGCAGTACTTC; CDR3 protein: CASSLDGTATYEQYF
D gene: NA; V gene: TRBV2; clone size: NA; J gene: TRBJ1-2; CDR3 DNA: TGCGCCAGCAGCCAAGGAACCCGGGACTATGGCTACACCTTC; CDR3 protein: CASSQGTRDYGYTF
D gene: NA; V gene: TRBV2; clone size: many; J gene: TRBJ1-2; CDR3 DNA: TGTGCCACCGAACCGGACAGCGCAACAACAGCTAACTATGGCTACACCTTC; CDR3 protein: CATEPDSATTANYGYTF
D gene: NA; V gene: TRBV2; clone size: NA; J gene: TRBJ2-7; CDR3 DNA: TGTGCCAGCAGTGAAGCGCTGAGTGGTCCGTACTTC; CDR3 protein: CASSEALSGPYF
D gene: NA; V gene: TRBV7-9; clone size: few; J gene: TRBJ2-2; CDR3 DNA: TGTGCCAGCAGCTTCCTGGGGGAAACCGGGGAGCTGTTTTTT; CDR3 protein: CASSFLGETGELFF
D gene: NA; V gene: TRBV6-6; clone size: NA; J gene: TRBJ1-1; CDR3 DNA: TGTGCCAGCAGCCCTGGACTGATCTACACTGAAGCTTTCTTT; CDR3 protein: CASSPGLIYTEAFF
D gene: NA; V gene: TRBV7-2; clone size: NA; J gene: TRBJ1-3; CDR3 DNA: TGTGCCAGCAGCACTCGAACGGGATATGGAAACACCATATATTTT; CDR3 protein: CASSTRTGYGNTIYF
D gene: NA; V gene: TRBV19; clone size: once; J gene: TRBJ1-4; CDR3 DNA: TGTGCCTGGAGTACCCAAGCTGAAAAACAGTTTTTT; CDR3 protein: CAWSTQAEKQFF
D gene: NA; V gene: TRBV2; clone size: many; J gene: TRBJ1-2; CDR3 DNA: TGTGCCAGCCTGGGGGAGGGCGGCGACTATGGCTACACCTTC; CDR3 protein: CASLGEGGDYGYTF
D gene: TRBD2; V gene: TRBV24-1; clone size: NA; J gene: TRBJ2-5; CDR3 DNA: TGTGCCACCAGTGATTCCCTTGACGTGGGGAGGGAAGAGACCCAGTACTTC; CDR3 protein: CATSDSLDVGREETQYF
D gene: NA; V gene: TRBV7-2; clone size: NA; J gene: TRBJ1-1; CDR3 DNA: TGTGCCAGCAGCGGAGGACGGCCAAACACTGAAGCTTCCTTT; CDR3 protein: CASSGGRPNTEASF
D gene: NA; V gene: TRBV20-1; clone size: NA; J gene: TRBJ2-2; CDR3 DNA: TGCAGTGCGTTGGGGGACGAAAACACCGGGGAGCTGTTTTTT; CDR3 protein: CSALGDENTGELFF
D gene: NA; V gene: TRBV10-2; clone size: once; J gene: TRBJ2-7; CDR3 DNA: TGCGCCAGCAGTGAGTCGGAAGAATACGAGCAGTACTTC; CDR3 protein: CASSESEEYEQYF
D gene: NA; V gene: TRBV6-1; clone size: few; J gene: TRBJ2-7; CDR3 DNA: TGTGCCAGCAGAGGTCGGCGGGGACAGTACGAGCAGTACTTC; CDR3 protein: CASRGRRGQYEQYF
D gene: NA; V gene: TRBV4-1; clone size: few; J gene: TRBJ2-7; CDR3 DNA: TGCGCCAGCAGCCAAGATACTAGCTTACGAGAGCAGTACTTC; CDR3 protein: CASSQDTSLREQYF
D gene: NA; V gene: TRBV19; clone size: few; J gene: TRBJ2-2; CDR3 DNA: TGTGCCAGTAATGTGGCCACGAACACCGGGGAGCTGTTTTTT; CDR3 protein: CASNVATNTGELFF
D gene: TRBD2; V gene: TRBV9; clone size: NA; J gene: TRBJ2-7; CDR3 DNA: TGTGCCAGCAGCAGGGGCGGGGGGACCTACGAGCAGTACTTC; CDR3 protein: CASSRGGGTYEQYF
D gene: NA; V gene: TRBV27; clone size: few; J gene: TRBJ2-5; CDR3 DNA: TGTGCCAGCAAACCCCATAGTGGTTATGAGACCCAGTACTTC; CDR3 protein: CASKPHSGYETQYF
D gene: NA; V gene: TRBV20-1; clone size: NA; J gene: TRBJ2-2; CDR3 DNA: TGCAGTGCTAGAGAGGGGGGGGCTCCCACCGGGGAGCTGTTTTTT; CDR3 protein: CSAREGGAPTGELFF
D gene: NA; V gene: TRBV20-1; clone size: few; J gene: TRBJ2-7; CDR3 DNA: TGCAGTGCTAGAGATAGGAGAACAGGGTATACCTACGAGCAGTACTTC; CDR3 protein: CSARDRRTGYTYEQYF
D gene: TRBD1; V gene: TRBV7-8; clone size: once; J gene: TRBJ1-6; CDR3 DNA: TGTGCCAGCAGCTCACAGGGGGACATGACACCCCTCCACTTT; CDR3 protein: CASSSQGDMTPLHF
D gene: NA; V gene: TRBV12-3/TRBV12-4; clone size: NA; J gene: TRBJ1-1; CDR3 DNA: TGTGCCAGCAGCCAAGGAAGGACAGATAAGAATGAAGCTTTCTTT; CDR3 protein: CASSQGRTDKNEAFF
D gene: TRBD1; V gene: TRBV20-1; clone size: few; J gene: TRBJ1-1; CDR3 DNA: TGCAGTGCTAGAGCGATGGGGACAGGCCCGAACACTGAAGCTTTCTTT; CDR3 protein: CSARAMGTGPNTEAFF
D gene: TRBD1; V gene: TRBV12-3/TRBV12-4; clone size: NA; J gene: TRBJ1-1; CDR3 DNA: TGTGCCAGCAGTAGGGGAGATAGACAGGGGGCTGAAGCTTTCTTT; CDR3 protein: CASSRGDRQGAEAFF
D gene: NA; V gene: TRBV7-9; clone size: once; J gene: TRBJ1-1; CDR3 DNA: TGTGCCAGCAGCTTAACCGGACGGGGGCGGAAGGGCACTGAAGCTTTCTTT; CDR3 protein: CASSLTGRGRKGTEAFF
D gene: NA; V gene: TRBV19; clone size: NA; J gene: TRBJ1-5; CDR3 DNA: TGTGCCAGTAGCCCAACGGCGCGACACTATAGCAATCAGCCCCAGCATTTT; CDR3 protein: CASSPTARHYSNQPQHF
D gene: NA; V gene: TRBV7-9; clone size: many; J gene: TRBJ1-1; CDR3 DNA: TGTGCCAGCAGCTCACAAAGGCCGAACACTGAAGCTTTCTTT; CDR3 protein: CASSSQRPNTEAFF
D gene: NA; V gene: TRBV24-1; clone size: NA; J gene: TRBJ2-7; CDR3 DNA: TGTGCCAGCAGTTTTGAACAGGGAGGCGAGCAGTACTTC; CDR3 protein: CASSFEQGGEQYF
D gene: NA; V gene: TRBV5-6; clone size: many; J gene: TRBJ1-1; CDR3 DNA: TGTGCCAGCAGCTTGGCCGGGATTGAAGCTTTCTTT; CDR3 protein: CASSLAGIEAFF
D gene: NA; V gene: TRBV7-8; clone size: few; J gene: TRBJ1-3; CDR3 DNA: TGTGCCAGCAGCTTAGGGTACGCGGGATATGGAAACACCATATATTTT; CDR3 protein: CASSLGYAGYGNTIYF
D gene: TRBD1; V gene: TRBV20-1; clone size: NA; J gene: TRBJ2-5; CDR3 DNA: TGCAGTGCCCTCAACAGGGGGCTTGAGACCCAGTACTTC; CDR3 protein: CSALNRGLETQYF
D gene: NA; V gene: TRBV4-1; clone size: NA; J gene: TRBJ1-1; CDR3 DNA: TGCGCCAGCAGCCACACCGTTGAGGCTGCTGAAGCTTTCTTT; CDR3 protein: CASSHTVEAAEAFF
D gene: TRBD1; V gene: TRBV29-1; clone size: NA; J gene: TRBJ1-2; CDR3 DNA: TGCAGCGTTGAAAAGGGGGCAAGTGACTATGGCTACACCTTC; CDR3 protein: CSVEKGASDYGYTF
D gene: NA; V gene: TRBV29-1; clone size: NA; J gene: TRBJ1-4; CDR3 DNA: TGCAGCGTTGGCGGATCAGGGTTAACTGGAAAACTGTTTTTT; CDR3 protein: CSVGGSGLTGKLFF